This paragraph reports one TCR beta chain. No antigen is known for it. No base qualities exist here, and no much larger clone lies one base off it. Patients with autoimmune disease history or receiving systemic immunosuppression were excluded from the trial. Peripheral blood for TCR sequencing was collected from all dose cohorts at baseline, on cycle 4 day 1, and on cycle 7 day 1. Samples were obtained from an open-label, multicenter, first-in-human phase I dose-escalation trial of ivuxolimab. Adults with locally advanced or metastatic head and neck squamous cell, hepatocellular, melanoma or renal cell carcinoma were enrolled in the trial. Before TCR sequencing, CD4+ T cells and CD8+ T cells from peripheral blood were sorted into separate populations. This sample is part of a study of OX40 agonist ivuxolimab in advanced cancers. The study in broad terms: Ivuxolimab, which targeted the costimulatory receptor OX40 (CD134), was an agonistic, fully human IgG2 monoclonal antibody. The monotherapy dose-escalation portion (N = 52 patients) of the phase I ivuxolimab trial is reported in the paper. Among the roughly 52 dose-escalation patients, around 20 had hepatocellular carcinoma, around 15 melanoma, 9 renal cell carcinoma and 9 head and neck cancer. Intravenous ivuxolimab was administered to patients every 2 weeks at six dose levels: 0.01, 0.1, 0.3, 1.5, 3 and 10 mg/kg. Patients were allowed to have had prior anti-PD-1, anti-PD-L1 or anti-CTLA-4 therapy, and approximately 37% of the dose-escalation patients had been treated with checkpoint inhibitors. The purpose of peripheral TCRbeta sequencing was to test whether ivuxolimab changed TCR sequence diversity and led to clonal T-cell expansion. Partial responses occurred in three dose-escalation patients, of whom one had hepatocellular carcinoma and two had cutaneous melanoma. A male proportion of approximately 83% and a mean age of 60 years, ranging from 23 to 79, were recorded for the dose-escalation cohort. General study outcomes and caveats: After ivuxolimab, CD8+ T cells had more expanded clones than CD4+ T cells on average. Partial responders in the 0.1-3.0 mg/kg groups had among the lowest normalized peripheral clonal expansion, especially among CD8+ T cells. Clonal expansion of both CD4+ and CD8+ blood T cells was observed from baseline to week 6 at doses 0.1 to 3.0 mg/kg. Antigen specificity was not determined for the clonally expanded peripheral T cells. Low levels of normalized T-cell clonal expansion were also shown by some nonresponding patients.

Genomic DNA was extracted from sorted cells for sequencing of the TCRbeta CDR3 region. The immunoSEQ Assay was used for sequencing of TCRbeta CDR3 regions. TCRdb mirrors the immuneACCESS table, restricted to in-frame sequences. Some clones are absent from its copies; in checked studies, under half trace to an unresolved V gene, and the reason for the others is unknown. The sample table shows 90,000 to 120,000 clones, and more than 85% are seen once. Jointly, the top ten make up 1% to 1.5% of the sample. The input for sequencing was CD4+ or CD8+ T cells sorted from blood, taken in a trial of the OX40 agonist ivuxolimab. The TCR originated in an adult with an advanced solid tumor such as melanoma, head and neck, liver or kidney cancer.

The DNA sequence reads TGTGCCAGCAGCTTGGCCTGGGCTAACTATGGCTACACCTTC. Its protein product is CASSLAWANYGYTF. The chain is encoded by TRBV5-4 joined to TRBJ1-2, with no reliable assignment of the D segment. V is clipped by 0 bases and J by 0 bases, and the sequence between their germline boundaries is 6 bases long. The CDR3 holds 14 amino acids from the cysteine to the phenylalanine. The kept DNA is CDR3 alone, 42 bases in frame from the first base. The germline V gene (reference sequence) provides CDR1 SGHNT and CDR2 YYREEE.